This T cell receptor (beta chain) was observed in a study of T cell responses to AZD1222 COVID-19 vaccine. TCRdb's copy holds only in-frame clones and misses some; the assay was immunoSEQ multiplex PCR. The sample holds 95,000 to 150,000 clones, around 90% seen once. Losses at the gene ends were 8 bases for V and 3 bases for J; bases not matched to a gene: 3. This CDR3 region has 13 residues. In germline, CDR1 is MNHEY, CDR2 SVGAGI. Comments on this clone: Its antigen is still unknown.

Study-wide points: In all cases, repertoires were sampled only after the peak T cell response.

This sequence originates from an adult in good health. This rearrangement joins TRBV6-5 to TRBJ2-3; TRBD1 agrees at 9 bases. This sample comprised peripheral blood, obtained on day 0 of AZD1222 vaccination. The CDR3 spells CASPGQGTDTQYF. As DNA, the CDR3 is TGTGCCAGCCCGGGACAGGGTACAGATACGCAGTATTTT.